This T cell receptor beta chain was sequenced for a study of blood T cell repertoires in COVID-19 (TCRdb year 2020). Regarding the study in general: Collaborator samples came from the United States, Italy and Spain and covered acute and convalescent phases of COVID-19. The material from the prospective study consisted of cDNA or gDNA derived from T cells, B-cell-depleted T cells, or PBMCs. Deeply sampled blood TCRbeta repertoires from subjects exposed to, actively infected with, or recovered from COVID-19 were included in the dataset. The repertoires were released in a freely available public database meant as a resource for research on the immune response to SARS-CoV-2. The samples were drawn from the first 160 participants of the ongoing ImmuneRACE study and from 1,254 subjects provided by 6 global collaborators. A de-identified subject ID, COVID-19 status, age in years and sex were almost always included in the sample metadata. HLA class I and class II types, where available, came from metadata supplied by the sample provider rather than from assay-based typing. Points the paper makes about the study in general: Clinical and demographic metadata were provided uncurated, with the amount varying by source and participant.

There are 14 amino acids in the CDR3, from cysteine to phenylalanine inclusive. Only the CDR3 DNA is retained, 42 bases long and in frame from the first base. V gives up 2 bases and J gives up 1 base, and the segment between their germline ends measures 8 bases. CDR1 MDHEN and CDR2 SYDVKM were looked up in the germline V gene. Only a few counts were recorded for this clone. Its antigen target is currently unknown. No much larger clone exists at a distance of one base, and base qualities are not known. One collaborating source in Seattle enrolled patients while the patients were actively infected and followed the patients over time throughout the course of disease. Collaborating institutions collected whole blood in K2EDTA tubes following their own protocols. For TCRbeta analysis, collaborators shipped samples in one of three forms: frozen whole blood, isolated PBMCs, or DNA extracted from either of those sample types.

TCRbeta CDR3 regions were amplified from genomic DNA by means of the immunoSEQ Assay, a bias-controlled multiplex PCR. In the authors' own workflow: Within the assay, amplification of reference gene primers was used to estimate how many nucleated cells each sample contained. To quantify the absolute abundance of each unique TCRbeta CDR3 rearrangement, sequence reads were collapsed and filtered. Productive Simpson clonality was computed per sample as the square root of Simpson's diversity index over productive rearrangements. TCRdb's version of the immuneACCESS table is confined to in-frame rearrangements and falls short of the full clone set. An unresolved V gene accounts for under half of the shortfall where checked; the remainder is of unknown origin. The D gene and trimming were derived from the DNA, and the V and J assignments and clone size from that table. The sample table lists about 250,000 clones, about nine tenths of them with a count of one. The ten largest clones take up about 6.7% of the sample.

Sequenced: peripheral blood. The clonotype comes from a woman in her 30s with COVID-19, enrolled during active disease. The chain uses TRBV28 and TRBJ2-5, and perhaps TRBD1 as D gene, on 6 matching bases. The CDR3 corresponds to CASSLPTGQETQYF. Here is the DNA: TGTGCCAGCAGTTTACCGACAGGCCAAGAGACCCAGTACTTC.